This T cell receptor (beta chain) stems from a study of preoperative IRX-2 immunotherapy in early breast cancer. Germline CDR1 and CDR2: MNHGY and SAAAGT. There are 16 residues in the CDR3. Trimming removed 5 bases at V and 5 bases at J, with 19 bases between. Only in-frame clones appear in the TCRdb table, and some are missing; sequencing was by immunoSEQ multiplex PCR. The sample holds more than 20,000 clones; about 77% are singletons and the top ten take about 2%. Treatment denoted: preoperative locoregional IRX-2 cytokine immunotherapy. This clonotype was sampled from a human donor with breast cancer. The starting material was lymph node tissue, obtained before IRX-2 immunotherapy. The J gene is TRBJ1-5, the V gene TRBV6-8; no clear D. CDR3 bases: TGTGCCAGCAGTGACAAGGAACAGAAAAGGCATCAGCCCCAGCATTTT. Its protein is CASSDKEQKRHQPQHF.